The clone carrying this T cell receptor (beta chain) was counted many times. The data were obtained in a study of T-cell reconstitution after alpha-beta-depleted transplantation in children. Unique molecular identifiers were incorporated during preparation of the TCRbeta library. TCRdb re-analysed the PCR reads in MiXCR, keeping a single row per CDR3 protein. The sample has some 200,000 distinct CDR3 sequences, about 15% seen once. CDR1 is SGHRS and CDR2 is YFSETQ in the germline V gene. The CDR3 is 15 amino acids. V trimming: 4 bases; J trimming: 4 bases; junction bases outside the gene matches: 5. This sequence originates from a human donor who donated a stem cell graft to a child with acute lymphoblastic leukemia. This specimen was PBMCs from the stem cell graft donor, taken from the stem cell graft. The J gene is TRBJ2-3, the V gene TRBV5-1; 11 nucleotides match TRBD2. The CDR3, as DNA: TGCGCCAGCAGCGGCCGGACTAGCGGGTCAGATACGCAGTATTTT. Translating it yields CASSGRTSGSDTQYF.